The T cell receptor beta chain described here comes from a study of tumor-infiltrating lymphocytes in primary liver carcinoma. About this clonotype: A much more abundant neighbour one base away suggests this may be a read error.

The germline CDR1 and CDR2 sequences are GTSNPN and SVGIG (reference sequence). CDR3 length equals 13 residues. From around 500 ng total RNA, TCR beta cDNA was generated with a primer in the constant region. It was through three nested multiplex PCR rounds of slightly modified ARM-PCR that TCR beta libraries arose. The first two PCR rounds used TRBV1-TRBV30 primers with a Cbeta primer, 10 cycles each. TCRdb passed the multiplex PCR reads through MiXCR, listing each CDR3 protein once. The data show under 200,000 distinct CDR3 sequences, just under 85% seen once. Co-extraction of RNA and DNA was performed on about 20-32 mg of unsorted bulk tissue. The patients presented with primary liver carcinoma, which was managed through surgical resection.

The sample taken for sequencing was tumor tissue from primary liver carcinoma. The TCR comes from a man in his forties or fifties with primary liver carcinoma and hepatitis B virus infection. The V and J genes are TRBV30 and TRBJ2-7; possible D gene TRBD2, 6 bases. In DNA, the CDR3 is TGTGTCTGGACTCCGGGAGCTTATCACGAGCAGTACTTC. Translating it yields CVWTPGAYHEQYF.